This TCR beta chain was captured by sequencing in a study of blood T cells in healthy people across ages. Study findings and constraints: Estimates drawn from one million T cells were deemed to understate diversity.

Sample-barcoded 5' priming and a J-beta primer mix drove a second PCR of about 6 to 12 cycles. MiXCR, applied by TCRdb to the 5' RACE reads, yields one record per CDR3 protein. Counted here are more than 900,000 distinct CDR3 sequences, roughly 28% occurring once; the ten biggest clones make up roughly 10%. The CDR3 has 16 amino acids. The germline V gene encodes CDR1 LGHDT and CDR2 YNNKEL (reference sequence). The V gene end was trimmed by 3 bases and the J gene end by 7 bases; junction bases not matched to a gene: 6. For this clonotype: Its specificity is not known. A read error may be the cause here, since a much bigger clone is one base away.

These sequences were also reported in another study, on T cells of mothers and their children.

This TCR came from a woman in her thirties or forties in good health. The chain employs TRBV3-1 and TRBJ2-7; 16 nucleotides align to TRBD2. Sequenced input: blood. The CDR3 DNA reads TGTGCCAGCAGCCAGGGACTAGCGGGGGGGAGCAATGAGCAGTACTTC. This translates into CASSQGLAGGSNEQYF.